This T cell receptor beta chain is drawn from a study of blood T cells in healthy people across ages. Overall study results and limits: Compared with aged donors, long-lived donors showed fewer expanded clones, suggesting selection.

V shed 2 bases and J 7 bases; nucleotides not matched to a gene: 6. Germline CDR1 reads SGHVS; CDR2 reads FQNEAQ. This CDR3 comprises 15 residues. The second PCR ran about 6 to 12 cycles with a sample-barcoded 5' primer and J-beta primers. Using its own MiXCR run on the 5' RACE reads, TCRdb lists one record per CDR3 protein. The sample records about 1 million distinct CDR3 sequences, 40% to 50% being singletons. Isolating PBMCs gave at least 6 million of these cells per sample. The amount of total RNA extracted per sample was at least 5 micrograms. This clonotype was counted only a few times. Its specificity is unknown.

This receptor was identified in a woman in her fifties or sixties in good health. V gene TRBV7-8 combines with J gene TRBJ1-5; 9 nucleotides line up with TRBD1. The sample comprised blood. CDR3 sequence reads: CASSLMGQGVQPQHF. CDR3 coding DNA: TGTGCCAGCAGCTTAATGGGACAGGGAGTCCAGCCCCAGCATTTT.